Listed below are T cell receptor beta chains from one sample, sequenced in a study of blood T cell repertoires in COVID-19. Repertoires were generated with immunoSEQ multiplex PCR, while TCRdb's copy carries only in-frame clones and drops some. Here the sample spans approximately 200,000 clones, 75% to 90% being singletons. Sequenced sample: PBMCs or T cells enriched from blood (not recorded which). These receptors originate from a woman aged 18-30 years in a cohort exposed to, infected with or recovered from COVID-19 (not recorded which). Each CDR3 is given with its conserved first and last residue. Fields, in order: D gene, V gene, J gene, CDR3 protein, CDR3 DNA. The D gene is left open where the match is weak.

D: .
V: TRBV6-1
J: TRBJ2-7
CDR3: CASSEDWSSYEQYF
DNA: TGTGCCAGCAGCGAAGACTGGAGCTCCTACGAGCAGTACTTC

D: .
V: TRBV6-1
J: TRBJ1-4
CDR3: CASSEMGRDLEKLFF
DNA: TGTGCCAGCAGTGAAATGGGCCGAGATTTGGAAAAACTGTTTTTT

D: TRBD1
V: TRBV9
J: TRBJ1-2
CDR3: CASSAGGTANYGYTF
DNA: TGTGCCAGCAGCGCCGGCGGGACAGCTAACTATGGCTACACCTTC

D: .
V: TRBV19
J: TRBJ1-4
CDR3: CASRGVPSEKLFF
DNA: TGTGCCAGTAGGGGAGTACCCTCTGAAAAACTGTTTTTT

D: .
V: TRBV5-5
J: TRBJ2-1
CDR3: CASRAERDTYNEQFF
DNA: TGTGCCAGCAGGGCCGAGCGGGACACCTACAATGAGCAGTTCTTC

D: TRBD2
V: TRBV18
J: TRBJ2-7
CDR3: CASLPPGTSGRRYEQYF
DNA: TGTGCCAGCTTACCCCCCGGGACTAGCGGGAGAAGGTACGAGCAGTACTTC

D: TRBD1
V: TRBV7-3
J: TRBJ1-1
CDR3: CASSQMSRDRGAEAFF
DNA: TGTGCCAGCAGCCAGATGAGCCGGGACAGGGGTGCTGAAGCTTTCTTT

D: TRBD2
V: TRBV5-4
J: TRBJ2-1
CDR3: CASKPAGTSGYNEQFF
DNA: TGTGCCAGCAAACCCGCCGGGACTAGCGGATACAATGAGCAGTTCTTC

D: TRBD2
V: TRBV28
J: TRBJ2-5
CDR3: CASVGGGQETQYF
DNA: TGTGCCAGCGTCGGGGGGGGCCAAGAGACCCAGTACTTC

D: .
V: TRBV12-3/TRBV12-4
J: TRBJ1-2
CDR3: CASSLKGDDGYTF
DNA: TGTGCCAGCAGTTTAAAGGGGGATGATGGCTACACCTTC